The sequence of this T cell receptor (beta chain) was determined in a study of blood T cells in healthy people across ages. Through a sample-barcoded 5' primer and a J-beta primer mix, a second PCR was run for roughly 7 to 11 cycles. One entry per CDR3 protein, called by TCRdb with MiXCR from the 5' RACE reads. The data contain 600,000 to 800,000 distinct CDR3 sequences, 52% of them singletons. V was cut by 3 bases and J by 3 bases, with 5 bases left in between. The CDR3 is made up of 11 amino acids. Germline V gene lookup returns CDR1 SQVTM and CDR2 ANQGSEA. This sequence joins TRBV29-1 and TRBJ1-2, with unresolved D. This sequence was found in a woman aged 80 or over in good health. The sample comprised blood. The CDR3 DNA sequence: TGCAGCGTTGACGGGTACTATGGCTACACCTTC. It encodes CSVDGYYGYTF.